Listed here is a single TCR beta chain. Its target is not known. The data were taken from a study of human thymus T cells. Thymus tissue for the work was resected from patients undergoing corrective heart surgery. Corrective surgery for congenital heart defects was being performed on the healthy Finnish infants who served as donors. Trimming cost V 5 bases and J 5 bases, with 16 bases left between them. The length of the CDR3 is 15 residues. Germline CDR1 reads SGHTA; CDR2 reads FQGNSA. General study points: In unrelated individuals, thymic repertoires overlapped highly, according to related research. Thymic and blood repertoires seemed to favor certain V and J genes.

Clones were sequenced by immunoSEQ multiplex PCR, and TCRdb holds only the in-frame ones, with some missing. The sample gives approximately 71,000 clones, about 95% of which show up once; around 0.037% is in the top ten. The chain uses TRBV7-2 and TRBJ2-1, with D perhaps matching TRBD2 (5 bases). Sequences were obtained from thymus tissue. The TCR sequence derives from a girl under three years old with a congenital heart defect but otherwise immunologically healthy. CDR3 region: CASSPEERRNNEQFF. The CDR3 bases are TGTGCCAGCAGCCCCGAGGAGCGGCGCAACAATGAGCAGTTCTTC.